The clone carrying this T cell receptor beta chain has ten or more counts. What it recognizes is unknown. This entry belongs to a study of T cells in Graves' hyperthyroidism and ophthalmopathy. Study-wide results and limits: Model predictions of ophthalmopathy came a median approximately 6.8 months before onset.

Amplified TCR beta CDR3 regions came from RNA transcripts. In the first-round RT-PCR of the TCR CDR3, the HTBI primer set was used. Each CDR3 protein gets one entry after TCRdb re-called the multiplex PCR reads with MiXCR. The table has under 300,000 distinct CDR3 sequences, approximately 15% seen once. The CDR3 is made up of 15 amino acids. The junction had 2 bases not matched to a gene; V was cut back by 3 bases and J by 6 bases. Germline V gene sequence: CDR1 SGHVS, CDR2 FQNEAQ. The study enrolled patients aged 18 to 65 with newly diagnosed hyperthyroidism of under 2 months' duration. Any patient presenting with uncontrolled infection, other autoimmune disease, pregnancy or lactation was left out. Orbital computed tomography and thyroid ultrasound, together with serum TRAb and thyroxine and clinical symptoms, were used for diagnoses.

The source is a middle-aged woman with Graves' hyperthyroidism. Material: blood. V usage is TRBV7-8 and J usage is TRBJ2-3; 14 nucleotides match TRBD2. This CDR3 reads CASSLRTSGRDTQYF. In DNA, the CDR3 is TGTGCCAGCAGCTTGCGGACTAGCGGGAGGGATACGCAGTATTTT.